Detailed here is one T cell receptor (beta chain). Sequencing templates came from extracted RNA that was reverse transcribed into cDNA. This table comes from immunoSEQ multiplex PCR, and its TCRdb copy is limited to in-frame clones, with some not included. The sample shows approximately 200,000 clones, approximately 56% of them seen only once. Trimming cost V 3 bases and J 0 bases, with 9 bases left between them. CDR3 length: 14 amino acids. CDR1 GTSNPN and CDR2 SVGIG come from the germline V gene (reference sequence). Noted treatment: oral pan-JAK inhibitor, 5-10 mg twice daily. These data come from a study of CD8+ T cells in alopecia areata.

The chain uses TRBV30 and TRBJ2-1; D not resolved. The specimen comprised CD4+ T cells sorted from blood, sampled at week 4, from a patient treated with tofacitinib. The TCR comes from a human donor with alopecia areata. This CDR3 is CAWRSVSSYNEQFF. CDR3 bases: TGTGCCTGGAGATCAGTGAGCTCCTACAATGAGCAGTTCTTC.